This entry lists 15 T cell receptor beta chains sequenced from one sample in a study of shared clonotypes between healthy human individuals. In the naive CD8 group, cells lacked CD45RO and were positively selected for CCR7, so terminally differentiated effector memory CD45RA+ cells were left out. Using immunoSEQ multiplex PCR, the repertoire was profiled, and TCRdb retains in-frame clones only, with some absent. Of about 2.1 million clones in the sample, about 93% were seen once. The sequenced material came from naive CD8+ T cells from PBMCs. These receptors were collected from a man between 18 and 29 years old in good health. Some clones in this sample may be carry-over from other donors' samples.

On this clone: This same CDR3 is encoded by further DNA sequences in the sample. The chain joins TRBV27 to TRBJ1-1; D may be TRBD1 (6 bases). The CDR3 length is 14 residues. Germline CDR1 MNHEY, CDR2 SMNVEV (reference sequence). V was pared by 3 bases and J by 0 bases, with 8 bases between. This CDR3 reads CASSFGGMNTEAFF. The CDR3 bases are TGTGCCAGCAGTTTCGGGGGCATGAACACTGAAGCTTTCTTT.

The V and J genes are TRBV29-1 and TRBJ1-2; D is uncertain. Germline V gives CDR1 SQVTM, CDR2 ANQGSEA. This CDR3 region has 19 residues. V shed 0 bases and J shed 5 bases, with 28 bases lying between them. CDR3 sequence (DNA): TGCAGCGTTGAAGATTGGAGGGTACGATCGGAACTAACGGCGTATGGCTACACCTTC. Translation gives CSVEDWRVRSELTAYGYTF.

This rearrangement joins TRBV5-6 to TRBJ2-7, with D hard to call. The CDR3 extends over 13 amino acids. Germline lookup yields CDR1 SGHDT and CDR2 YYEEEE. V dropped 2 bases and J dropped 0 bases, with 6 bases sitting between them. For the CDR3, the DNA is TGTGCCAGCAGCTTCGACAACTCCTACGAGCAGTACTTC. Its protein product is CASSFDNSYEQYF. Drawing the rest from reference TRBV5-6 and TRBJ2-7, the complete variable domain is DAGVTQSPTHLIKTRGQQVTLRCSPKSGHDTVSWYQQALGQGPQFIFQYYEEEERQRGNFPDRFSGHQFPNYSSELNVNALLLGDSALYLCASSFDNSYEQYFGPGTRLTVT.

The genes are TRBV7-2 and TRBJ2-6; TRBD1 might be the D (6 bases). V was cut by 6 bases and J by 1 base, with 13 bases left in between. The CDR3 is 16 amino acids. Germline V gives CDR1 SGHTA, CDR2 FQGNSA. This CDR3 reads CASRLKQGSGANVLTF. DNA of the CDR3: TGTGCCAGCAGACTAAAACAGGGTTCTGGGGCCAACGTCCTGACTTTC.

V gene TRBV5-6 combines with J gene TRBJ2-1, with D tentatively TRBD2 (5 bases). V lost 4 bases to trimming and J lost 2 bases, with 13 bases between them. In germline, CDR1 is SGHDT, CDR2 YYEEEE. The CDR3 spans 15 residues. CDR3 residues: CASSPFPLAYNEQFF. The CDR3 region has the DNA TGTGCCAGCAGCCCTTTTCCACTAGCCTACAATGAGCAGTTCTTC.

About this clone itself: Its ends do not fully match the called genes, so a read error is possible. J is TRBJ2-2 and V is TRBV28; 7 bases agree with TRBD2. The CDR3 consists of 14 residues. Germline CDR1 reads MDHEN; CDR2 reads SYDVKM. CDR3 region: CASRPRENAGELFF. CDR3 DNA sequence: TGTGCCAGCAGACCGCGGGAGAACGCCGGGGAGCTGTTTTTT.

The chain links TRBV28 to TRBJ2-1; the match to TRBD2 covers 8 bases. Germline V gives CDR1 MDHEN, CDR2 SYDVKM. Germline trimming cut 5 bases from V and 3 bases from J; bases unmatched to any gene: 3. The CDR3 is made up of 14 amino acids. The CDR3 DNA reads TGTGCCAGCAGTCGAAGCGGGAGCTACAATGAGCAGTTCTTC. It codes for CASSRSGSYNEQFF.

The V gene is TRBV19, the J gene TRBJ1-1; D might be TRBD1 (6 bases). Germline V gives CDR1 LNHDA, CDR2 SQIVND (reference sequence). The V gene lost 3 bases and the J gene lost 5 bases, with 19 bases spanning the gap. CDR3 size: 16 residues. The CDR3 loop is CASSMWGGLLRTEAFF. DNA for the CDR3: TGTGCCAGTAGTATGTGGGGGGGCCTATTACGGACTGAAGCTTTCTTT.

This sequence joins TRBV7-6 and TRBJ2-7, with D possibly TRBD2 on 7 matching bases. Germline CDR1 and CDR2: SGHVS and FNYEAQ. V lost 5 bases and J 0 bases, leaving 17 bases between the germline ends. The CDR3 is made up of 16 amino acids. CDR3 DNA sequence: TGTGCCAGCAGCCCGGGGAGGGGGATTAGCTCCTACGAGCAGTACTTC. As protein: CASSPGRGISSYEQYF.

J is TRBJ2-7 and V is TRBV19; 8 bases agree with TRBD2. With V trimmed by 4 bases and J by 5 bases, 10 bases remained unmatched. Germline-derived CDR1 and CDR2 are LNHDA and SQIVND (reference sequence). This CDR3 comprises 15 residues. CDR3 amino acids: CASSTLAGRPNEQYF. CDR3 nucleotides: TGTGCCAGTAGTACCTTAGCGGGGCGTCCCAACGAGCAGTACTTC.

The gene calls are TRBV7-3 and TRBJ2-2; 11 positions agree with TRBD2. The length of the CDR3 is 17 residues. Looked up from germline, CDR1 is SGHTA and CDR2 is FQGTGA. Trimming at V came to 4 bases and at J to 4 bases, leaving 8 bases not matched to a gene. CDR3 in amino acids: CASSWELAGARTGELFF. In DNA, the CDR3 is TGTGCCAGCAGCTGGGAACTAGCGGGAGCCCGCACCGGGGAGCTGTTTTTT.

This chain joins TRBV5-1 and TRBJ2-7; D is perhaps TRBD1 or TRBD2 (5 bases each). Looked up from germline, CDR1 is SGHRS and CDR2 is YFSETQ. Deletions cut 3 bases from V and 6 bases from J, with 19 bases between. The CDR3 has 15 residues. The CDR3 DNA sequence: TGCGCCAGCAGCTGGGCATGGGACCGAGGGTCCGAGCAGTACTTC. Its translation: CASSWAWDRGSEQYF.

Here the CDR3 DNA reads TGTGCCAGCAGTGACGATCGATACGACGAGCAGTTCTTC. Its protein product is CASSDDRYDEQFF. This chain joins TRBV2 and TRBJ2-1; no definite D call. V was clipped by 3 bases and J by 10 bases, with 13 bases between them. The germline V gene encodes CDR1 SNHLY and CDR2 FYNNEI. The CDR3 extends over 13 amino acids.

The genes are TRBV27 and TRBJ1-1, with D hard to call. CDR3 length: 15 residues. Trimming removed 0 bases at V and 4 bases at J, with 12 bases between. Per germline, CDR1 MNHEY and CDR2 SMNVEV (reference sequence). CDR3 sequence reads: CASSLSRSPGTEAFF. In DNA, the CDR3 is TGTGCCAGCAGTTTATCGAGGTCTCCCGGCACTGAAGCTTTCTTT.

Written as DNA, the CDR3 is TGTGCCAGCAACCTGTACCTCACCGGGGAGCTGTTTTTT. This translates into CASNLYLTGELFF. The rearrangement uses TRBV28 and TRBJ2-2; D uncertain. Trimming stripped 7 bases from V and 4 bases from J, with 10 bases between. This CDR3 is built from 13 residues. CDR1 and CDR2 (germline): MDHEN, SYDVKM. Complete variable domain (other parts from reference TRBV28 and TRBJ2-2): DVKVTQSSRYLVKRTGEKVFLECVQDMDHENMFWYRQDPGLGLRLIYFSYDVKMKEKGDIPEGYSVSREKKERFSLILESASTNQTSMYLCASNLYLTGELFFGEGSRLTVL.